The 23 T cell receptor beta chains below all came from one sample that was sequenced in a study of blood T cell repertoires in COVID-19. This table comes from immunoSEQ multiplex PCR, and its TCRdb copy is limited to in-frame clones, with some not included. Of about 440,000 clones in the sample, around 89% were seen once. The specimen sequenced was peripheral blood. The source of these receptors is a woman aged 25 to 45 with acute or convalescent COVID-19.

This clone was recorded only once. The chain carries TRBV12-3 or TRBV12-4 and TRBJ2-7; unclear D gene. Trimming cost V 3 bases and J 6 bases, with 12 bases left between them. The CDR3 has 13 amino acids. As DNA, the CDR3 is TGTGCCAGCAGTTTTACCCGGCTAGGCGAGCAGTACTTC. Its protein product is CASSFTRLGEQYF.

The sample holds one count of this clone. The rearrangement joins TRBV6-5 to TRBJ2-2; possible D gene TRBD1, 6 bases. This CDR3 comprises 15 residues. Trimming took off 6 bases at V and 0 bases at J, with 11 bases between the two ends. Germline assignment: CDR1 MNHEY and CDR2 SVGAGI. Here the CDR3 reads CASSRTGSNTGELFF. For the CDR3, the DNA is TGTGCCAGCAGCCGAACAGGGTCGAACACCGGGGAGCTGTTTTTT.

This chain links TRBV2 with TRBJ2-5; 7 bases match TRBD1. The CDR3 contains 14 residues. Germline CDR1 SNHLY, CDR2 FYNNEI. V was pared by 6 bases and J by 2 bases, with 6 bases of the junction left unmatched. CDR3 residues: CASRIGQVQETQYF. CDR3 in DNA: TGTGCCAGCAGGATAGGACAGGTACAAGAGACCCAGTACTTC.

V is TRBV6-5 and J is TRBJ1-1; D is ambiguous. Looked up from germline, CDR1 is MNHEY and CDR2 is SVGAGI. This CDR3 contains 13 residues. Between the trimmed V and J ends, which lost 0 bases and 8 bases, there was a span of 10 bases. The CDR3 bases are TGTGCCAGCAGTTACTCGGGGAGCCCAGAAGCTTTCTTT. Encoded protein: CASSYSGSPEAFF.

CDR3 nucleotides: TGTGCCAGCCCGGGGGATGGCTACACCTTC. As protein: CASPGDGYTF. This chain uses TRBV2 with TRBJ1-2; weak D call: TRBD1 (5 bases). CDR3 length: 10 residues. CDR1 and CDR2 from the germline V gene are SNHLY and FYNNEI. V lost 8 bases, J lost 6 bases, and 7 bases lay in between.

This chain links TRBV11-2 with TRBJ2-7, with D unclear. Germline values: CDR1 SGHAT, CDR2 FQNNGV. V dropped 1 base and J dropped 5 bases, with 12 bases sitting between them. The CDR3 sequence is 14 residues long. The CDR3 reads CASSLAVAVNEQYF. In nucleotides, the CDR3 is TGTGCCAGCAGCTTAGCTGTAGCAGTCAACGAGCAGTACTTC.

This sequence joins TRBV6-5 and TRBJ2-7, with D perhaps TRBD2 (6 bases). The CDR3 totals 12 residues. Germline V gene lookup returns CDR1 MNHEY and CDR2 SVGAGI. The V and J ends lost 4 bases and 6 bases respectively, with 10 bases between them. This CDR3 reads CASSWGSGEQYF. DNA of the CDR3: TGTGCCAGCAGTTGGGGTAGCGGCGAGCAGTACTTC.

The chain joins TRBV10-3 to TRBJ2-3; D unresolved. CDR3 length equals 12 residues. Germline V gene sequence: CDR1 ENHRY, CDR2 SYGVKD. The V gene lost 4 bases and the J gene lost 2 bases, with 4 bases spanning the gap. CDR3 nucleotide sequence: TGTGCCATCAGTGGCGACACAGATACGCAGTATTTT. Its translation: CAISGDTDTQYF.

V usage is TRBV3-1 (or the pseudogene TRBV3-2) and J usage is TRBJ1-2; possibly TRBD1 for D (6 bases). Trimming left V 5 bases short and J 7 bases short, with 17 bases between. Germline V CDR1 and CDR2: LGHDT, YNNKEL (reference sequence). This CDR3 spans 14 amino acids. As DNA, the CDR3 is TGTGCCAGCAGCACACAGGGTCGCTTCGGTGGCTACACCTTC. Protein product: CASSTQGRFGGYTF.

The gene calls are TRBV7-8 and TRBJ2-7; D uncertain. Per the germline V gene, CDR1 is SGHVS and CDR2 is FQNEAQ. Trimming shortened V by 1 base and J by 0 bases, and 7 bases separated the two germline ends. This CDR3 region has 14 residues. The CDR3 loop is CASSLDRPSYEQYF. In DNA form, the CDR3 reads TGTGCCAGCAGCTTAGACAGACCCTCCTACGAGCAGTACTTC. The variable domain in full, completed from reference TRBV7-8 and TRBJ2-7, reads GAGVSQSPRYKVAKRGQDVALRCDPISGHVSLFWYQQALGQGPEFLTYFQNEAQLDKSGLPSDRFFAERPEGSVSTLKIQRTQQEDSAVYLCASSLDRPSYEQYFGPGTRLTVT.

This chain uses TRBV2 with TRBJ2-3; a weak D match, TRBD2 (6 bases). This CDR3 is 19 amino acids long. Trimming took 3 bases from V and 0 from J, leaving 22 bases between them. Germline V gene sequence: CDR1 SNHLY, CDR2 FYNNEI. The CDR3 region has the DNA TGTGCCAGCAGTGATTGGGGACTGATGCTACATTCTAGCACAGATACGCAGTATTTT. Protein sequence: CASSDWGLMLHSSTDTQYF. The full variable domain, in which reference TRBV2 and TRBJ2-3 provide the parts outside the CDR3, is EPEVTQTPSHQVTQMGQEVILRCVPISNHLYFYWYRQILGQKVEFLVSFYNNEISEKSEIFDDQFSVERPDGSNFTLKIRSTKLEDSAMYFCASSDWGLMLHSSTDTQYFGPGTRLTVL.

CDR3 nucleotide sequence: TGTGCCACCGGGACAGACTCCTATGGCTACACCTTC. This sequence encodes CATGTDSYGYTF. V usage is TRBV24-1 and J usage is TRBJ1-2; TRBD1 matches 7 bases. Germline V gene data show CDR1 as KGHDR and CDR2 as SFDVKD. V shed 9 bases, J shed 4 bases, and the junction held 4 bases outside the gene matches. This CDR3 is 12 amino acids long.

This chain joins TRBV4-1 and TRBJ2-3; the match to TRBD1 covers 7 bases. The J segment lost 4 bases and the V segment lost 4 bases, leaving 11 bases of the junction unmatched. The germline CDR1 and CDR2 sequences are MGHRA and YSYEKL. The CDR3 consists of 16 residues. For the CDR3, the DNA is TGCGCCAGCAGCCTCAGGGACAGCCGGGGCCCAGATACGCAGTATTTT. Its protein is CASSLRDSRGPDTQYF.

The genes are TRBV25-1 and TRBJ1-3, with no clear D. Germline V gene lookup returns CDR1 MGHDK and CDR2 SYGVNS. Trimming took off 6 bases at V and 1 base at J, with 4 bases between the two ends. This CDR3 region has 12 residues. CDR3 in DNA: TGTGCCAGCAGGTCATCTGGAAACACCATATATTTT. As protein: CASRSSGNTIYF.

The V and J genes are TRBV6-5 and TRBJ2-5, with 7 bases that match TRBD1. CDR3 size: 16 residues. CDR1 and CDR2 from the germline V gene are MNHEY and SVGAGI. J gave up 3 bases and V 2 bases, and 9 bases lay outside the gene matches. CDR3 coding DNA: TGTGCCAGCAGTTACAATGGGGGACAGACTAAAGAGACCCAGTACTTC. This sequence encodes CASSYNGGQTKETQYF.

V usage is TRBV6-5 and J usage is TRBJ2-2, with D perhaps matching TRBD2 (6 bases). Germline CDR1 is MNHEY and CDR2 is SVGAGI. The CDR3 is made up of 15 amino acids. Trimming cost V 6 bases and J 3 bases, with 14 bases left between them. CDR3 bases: TGTGCCAGCAGCCTCCCGGGGGTGGACACCGGGGAGCTGTTTTTT. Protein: CASSLPGVDTGELFF.

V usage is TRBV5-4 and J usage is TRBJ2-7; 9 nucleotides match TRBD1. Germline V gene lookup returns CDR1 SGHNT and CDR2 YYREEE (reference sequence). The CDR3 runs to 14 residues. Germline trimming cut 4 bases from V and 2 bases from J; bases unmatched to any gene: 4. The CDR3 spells CASSAGQGTYEQYF. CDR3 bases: TGTGCCAGCAGCGCAGGACAGGGGACCTACGAGCAGTACTTC.

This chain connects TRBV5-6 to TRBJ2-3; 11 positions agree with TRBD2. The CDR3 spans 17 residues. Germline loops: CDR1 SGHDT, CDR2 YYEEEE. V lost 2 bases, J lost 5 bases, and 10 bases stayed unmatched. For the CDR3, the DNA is TGTGCCAGCAGCTTTGGAGGGACTAGCGGAATCGGAGATACGCAGTATTTT. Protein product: CASSFGGTSGIGDTQYF.

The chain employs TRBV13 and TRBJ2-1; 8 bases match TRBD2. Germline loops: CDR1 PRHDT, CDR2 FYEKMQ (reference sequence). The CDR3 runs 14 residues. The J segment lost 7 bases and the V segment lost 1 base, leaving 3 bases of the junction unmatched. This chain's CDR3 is CASSLAGLVNEQFF. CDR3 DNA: TGTGCCAGCAGCTTAGCGGGACTAGTAAATGAGCAGTTCTTC.

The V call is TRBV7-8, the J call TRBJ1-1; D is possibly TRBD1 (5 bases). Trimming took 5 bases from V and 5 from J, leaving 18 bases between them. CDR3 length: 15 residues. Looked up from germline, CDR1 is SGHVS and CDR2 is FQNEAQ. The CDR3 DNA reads TGTGCCAGCAGCAGAACCCCAGGGATGAGTACTGAAGCTTTCTTT. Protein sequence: CASSRTPGMSTEAFF.

CDR3 sequence reads: CAGRGIAGRDEQFF. The CDR3 coding sequence is TGTGCCGGACGCGGTATAGCGGGGAGGGATGAGCAGTTCTTC. This chain uses TRBV30 with TRBJ2-1, with 8 positions matching TRBD2. CDR1 and CDR2 from the germline V gene are GTSNPN and SVGIG (reference sequence). This CDR3 has 14 amino acids. V lost 8 bases and J lost 8; bases outside the gene matches: 14. Full variable domain (missing parts from reference TRBV30 and TRBJ2-1): SQTIHQWPATLVQPVGSPLSLECTVEGTSNPNLYWYRQAAGRGLQLLFYSVGIGQISSEVPQNLSASRPQDRQFILSSKKLLLSDSGFYLCAGRGIAGRDEQFFGPGTRLTVL.

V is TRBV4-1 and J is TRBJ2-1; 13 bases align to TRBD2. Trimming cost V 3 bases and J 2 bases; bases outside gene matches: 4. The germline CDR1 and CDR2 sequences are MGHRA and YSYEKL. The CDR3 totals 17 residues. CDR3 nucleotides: TGCGCCAGCAGCCAGGGACTAGCGGGGCGAACCTACAATGAGCAGTTCTTC. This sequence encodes CASSQGLAGRTYNEQFF.

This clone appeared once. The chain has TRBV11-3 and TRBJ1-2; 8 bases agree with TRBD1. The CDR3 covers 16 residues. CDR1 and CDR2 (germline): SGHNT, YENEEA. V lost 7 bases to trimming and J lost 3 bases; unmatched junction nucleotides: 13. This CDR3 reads CASTRTLRGRDYGYTF. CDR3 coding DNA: TGTGCCAGCACTCGTACCCTCAGGGGGCGCGACTATGGCTACACCTTC. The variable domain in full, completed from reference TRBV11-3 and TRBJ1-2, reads EAGVVQSPRYKIIEKKQPVAFWCNPISGHNTLYWYLQNLGQGPELLIRYENEEAVDDSQLPKDRFSAERLKGVDSTLKIQPAELGDSAVYLCASTRTLRGRDYGYTFGSGTRLTVV.